Listed here is a single TCR beta chain. What it binds is unknown. Germline loops: CDR1 SGHRS, CDR2 YFSETQ. The CDR3 spans 14 residues. V dropped 5 bases and J dropped 6 bases, with 17 bases sitting between them. These data come from a study of early T cells in non-severe SARS-CoV-2 infection. As for the study in general: The study sequenced bulk RNA from unsorted whole blood, with chains unpaired.

Unique molecular identifier tags were affixed to discrete cDNA molecules. TCRdb re-analysed the 5' RACE reads in MiXCR, keeping a single row per CDR3 protein. The data contain about 45,000 distinct CDR3 sequences, over 9% of them seen just once; the ten biggest clones take up about a sixth. General study findings and limits: Matching with VDJdb favored anti-spike CD8 responses (missing private and CD4 specificities).

The gene calls are TRBV5-1 and TRBJ1-1; D uncertain. The receptor comes from an adult who was a healthcare worker with PCR-confirmed SARS-CoV-2 infection or an uninfected control (not recorded which). The sample consisted of whole blood. CDR3 sequence (DNA): TGCGCCAGCAGTCCCGGACCCTCGAGCGCTGAAGCTTTCTTT. This sequence encodes CASSPGPSSAEAFF.